The TCR beta chain under discussion was sequenced for a study of shared clonotypes between healthy human individuals. The overall study: CD4 naive and CD4 memory each took three plates per donor, while CD8 naive took two and CD8 memory one.

Measured with immunoSEQ multiplex PCR; TCRdb has only the in-frame clones, and not every one. Altogether some 1,400,000 clones are present, 95% to 97% being singletons, with the ten largest covering roughly 1.2%. Study observations and caveats: Rarefaction indicated that sorted-subset sequencing remained incomplete although depth was large. Sampling was confined to blood; repertoires within tissues likely differ.

Worth noting for this clone: The antigen remains undetermined.

V was pared by 0 bases and J by 0 bases, with 12 bases between. The CDR3 extends over 16 amino acids. This TCR derives from a man in his thirties or forties in good health. The V gene is TRBV23-1, the J gene TRBJ2-7, with D possibly TRBD2 on 6 matching bases. TRBV23-1 is noted as an ORF with a role that remains uncertain. The sample comprised naive CD4+ T cells sorted from blood. Subset: CD45RA+ positively selected. The DNA of the CDR3 is TGCGCCAGCAGTCAATCCAGGCGGGGAACCTCCTACGAGCAGTACTTC. Protein: CASSQSRRGTSYEQYF.